The text below deals with one T cell receptor beta chain. The repertoire was sequenced with immunoSEQ multiplex PCR; TCRdb's copy has only in-frame clones and lacks some. Here the sample spans over 60,000 clones, roughly 91% being singletons. The data stem from a study of T cell changes during pregnancy in multiple sclerosis. This sequence originates from a female donor in good health, enrolled as a control in a pregnancy study. The source was peripheral blood, collected in the third trimester of pregnancy.

CDR3 nucleotide sequence: TGTGCCAGCAGCTTGGGTCGGGCAGGGGGTTTTTCACCCCTCCACTTT. It translates to CASSLGRAGGFSPLHF. V is TRBV7-9 and J is TRBJ1-6; 7 bases align to TRBD1. CDR1 is SEHNR and CDR2 is FQNEAQ in the germline V gene (reference sequence). This CDR3 has 16 residues. With 3 bases clipped from V and 9 bases from J, the junction kept 11 bases outside the gene matches.